These 15 T cell receptor beta chains came from one sample sequenced in a study of regulatory T cells in long-lasting Graves disease. Specified time point: newly diagnosed GD, antithyroid drugs for less than 3 months. RNA isolated from PBMCs was used to make the TCR library. Investigators prepared the TCR beta libraries by applying iRepertoire HTBI primers and Arm-PCR of CDR3 regions. TCRdb reprocessed the multiplex PCR reads with MiXCR, giving one entry per CDR3 protein. The repertoire consists of about 500,000 distinct CDR3 sequences, with about 11% occurring once and the leading ten covering approximately 9.6%. The same sample was also studied in work on T cells in Graves' hyperthyroidism and ophthalmopathy.

Sequencing used peripheral blood mononuclear cells (PBMCs), obtained at new diagnosis, from a patient treated with antithyroid drugs. These receptors were taken from a woman aged 25 to 39 with Graves disease.

The genes are TRBV19 and TRBJ1-2; D is ambiguous. Germline assignment: CDR1 LNHDA and CDR2 SQIVND (reference sequence). CDR3 length equals 14 residues. Trimming took off 6 bases at V and 4 bases at J, with 15 bases between the two ends. CDR3 region: CASREWGEGYGYTF. The CDR3 DNA is TGTGCCAGTAGGGAATGGGGAGAAGGCTATGGCTACACCTTC.

At least ten counts were recorded for this clonotype. The genes are TRBV7-3 and TRBJ2-3; D ambiguous. V was shortened by 3 bases and J by 6 bases, with 13 bases between the two germline ends. Germline loops: CDR1 SGHTA, CDR2 FQGTGA. The CDR3 has 14 residues. The CDR3 loop is CASSFRSPLDTQYF. The CDR3 DNA reads as TGTGCCAGCAGCTTCCGGTCTCCCTTGGATACGCAGTATTTT.

This clonotype was observed many times. J is TRBJ2-3 and V is TRBV5-6, with D tentatively TRBD2 (7 bases). The V and J ends lost 3 bases and 2 bases respectively, with 22 bases between them. Germline values: CDR1 SGHDT, CDR2 YYEEEE. This CDR3 is 18 amino acids long. CDR3 amino acids: CASSWTQGGAMFTDTQYF. Written as DNA, the CDR3 is TGTGCCAGCAGCTGGACCCAAGGGGGGGCGATGTTCACAGATACGCAGTATTTT.

This clonotype was recorded at least ten times. Here the CDR3 DNA reads TGTGCCAGCAGCCTCAGGGACATGGGCACCGGGGAGCTGTTTTTT. Its protein product is CASSLRDMGTGELFF. The genes are TRBV7-8 and TRBJ2-2, with a tentative D call TRBD1 (6 bases). The CDR3 spans 15 residues. Trimming pared 5 bases from V and 4 bases from J, leaving 14 bases between. From germline, CDR1 is SGHVS and CDR2 FQNEAQ. Using reference TRBV7-8 and TRBJ2-2 for the parts outside the CDR3, the full variable domain is GAGVSQSPRYKVAKRGQDVALRCDPISGHVSLFWYQQALGQGPEFLTYFQNEAQLDKSGLPSDRFFAERPEGSVSTLKIQRTQQEDSAVYLCASSLRDMGTGELFFGEGSRLTVL.

This chain uses TRBV4-3 with TRBJ2-3; TRBD2 aligns across 14 bases. Germline lookup yields CDR1 LGHNA and CDR2 YSLEER. The ends lost 2 bases at V and 11 bases at J; junction bases unmatched: 9. The CDR3 sequence is 16 residues long. CDR3 loop: CASSQRLAGGFFQQYF. The DNA of the CDR3 is TGCGCCAGCAGCCAACGACTAGCGGGAGGGTTCTTTCAGCAGTATTTT.

The chain joins TRBV10-2 to TRBJ1-5; D might be TRBD1 (5 bases). Trimming cost V 6 bases and J 4 bases, with 10 bases left between them. CDR3 size: 13 residues. CDR1 and CDR2 from the germline V gene are WSHSY and SAAADI. CDR3 amino acids: CASRVQGNQPQHF. In nucleotides, the CDR3 is TGCGCCAGCAGGGTTCAGGGTAATCAGCCCCAGCATTTT.

This clonotype was counted only a few times. The rearrangement links TRBV6-1 to TRBJ2-7; tentatively, D is TRBD2 (6 bases). This CDR3 contains 13 residues. In germline, CDR1 is MNHNS, CDR2 SASEGT. V was pared by 8 bases and J by 0 bases, with 11 bases between. The CDR3 reads CASLSGSSYEQYF. For the CDR3, the DNA is TGTGCCAGCTTATCCGGGAGCTCCTACGAGCAGTACTTC.

This clonotype has ten or more counts. This chain connects TRBV15 to TRBJ2-5, with D maybe TRBD1 (6 bases). Germline V lookup: CDR1 LNHNV, CDR2 YYDKDF (reference sequence). Trimming left V 0 bases short and J 3 bases short, with 8 bases between. The CDR3 loop spans 14 amino acids. Here the CDR3 DNA reads TGTGCCACCAGCAGAGATAACAGGGAAGAGACCCAGTACTTC. Its protein is CATSRDNREETQYF.

The table lists this clonotype with many counts. This chain connects TRBV5-5 to TRBJ2-1; TRBD1 matches at 12 bases. Germline V lookup: CDR1 SGHKS, CDR2 YYEKEE (reference sequence). The CDR3 consists of 16 residues. Trimming at V came to 4 bases and at J to 6 bases, leaving 8 bases not matched to a gene. The CDR3 DNA is TGTGCCAGCAGCCACTTTTGGGGACAGGGGGCCAATGAGCAGTTCTTC. Amino acids: CASSHFWGQGANEQFF. Filled out from reference TRBV5-5 and TRBJ2-1, the complete variable domain reads DAGVTQSPTHLIKTRGQQVTLRCSPISGHKSVSWYQQVLGQGPQFIFQYYEKEERGRGNFPDRFSARQFPNYSSELNVNALLLGDSALYLCASSHFWGQGANEQFFGPGTRLTVL.

This clonotype was counted many times. V and J are TRBV12-3 or TRBV12-4 and TRBJ2-7; D is unclear. The length of the CDR3 is 13 residues. Trimming cost V 6 bases and J 2 bases, with 11 bases left between them. CDR3 protein: CASSHTPTYEQYF. The CDR3 DNA is TGTGCCAGCAGCCATACACCGACCTACGAGCAGTACTTC.

This clonotype turned up a few times. Given a much more abundant clone one base away, this may be a read error. J is TRBJ1-5 and V is TRBV30, with unresolved D. Germline CDR1 and CDR2: GTSNPN and SVGIG (reference sequence). Trimming took 1 base from V and 4 from J, leaving 8 bases between them. This CDR3 has 13 residues. CDR3 residues: CAWSGPKNQPQHF. The CDR3 DNA is TGTGCCTGGAGTGGGCCGAAAAATCAGCCCCAGCATTTT.

Ten or more counts support this clonotype. The chain uses TRBV30 and TRBJ2-7; 7 bases agree with TRBD2. The germline V gene has CDR1 GTSNPN and CDR2 SVGIG (reference sequence). Trimming removed 2 bases from V and 2 bases from J; junction bases left unmatched: 3. The CDR3 is 13 amino acids. The CDR3 DNA reads as TGTGCCTGGAGTAAGAGCGGGACCTACGAGCAGTACTTC. Its translation is CAWSKSGTYEQYF.

Ten or more counts support this clonotype. The gene calls are TRBV12-3 or TRBV12-4 and TRBJ2-7; no reliable D call. The length of the CDR3 is 13 residues. The V gene lost 3 bases and the J gene lost 5 bases, with 11 bases spanning the gap. CDR3 sequence (DNA): TGTGCCAGCAGTTTTTCTGCCGCCCACGAGCAGTACTTC. This translates into CASSFSAAHEQYF.

The V call is TRBV3-1, the J call TRBJ2-5; 8 bases map to TRBD2. The CDR3 is made up of 15 amino acids. Germline V gene data show CDR1 as LGHDT and CDR2 as YNNKEL (reference sequence). With 4 bases clipped from V and 4 bases from J, the junction kept 8 bases outside the gene matches. The CDR3 DNA sequence: TGTGCCAGCAGCCTCCCGGGACTAGGAGGAGAGACCCAGTACTTC. Protein product: CASSLPGLGGETQYF.

This clonotype appeared many times. CDR3 loop: CASSLRHGEKLFF. In nucleotides, the CDR3 is TGTGCCAGCAGTTTGAGGCACGGCGAAAAACTGTTTTTT. The V gene is TRBV28, the J gene TRBJ1-4; D unresolved. Germline values: CDR1 MDHEN, CDR2 SYDVKM. With 3 bases removed from V and 8 bases from J, the gap between germline ends came to 10 bases. The CDR3 has 13 amino acids.